The 10 T cell receptor beta chains reported below all come from one sample, sequenced in a study of vaccination effects on CD4 cells after COVID-19. Viral peptide pool expansion of antigen-specific CD4+ T cells preceded sequencing in the ViraFEST assay. It was after more than nine days of culture that CD4+ T cells were isolated. Prior SARS-CoV-2 infection was absent in the vaccine recipients, as shown by negative nucleocapsid antibodies. Sequencing was performed with immunoSEQ multiplex PCR; in TCRdb, only in-frame clones are kept and a portion is missing. The sample consists of tens of thousands of clones, roughly 76% of them appearing once. These receptors have no known antigen. The sample was CD4+ T cells from PBMCs cultured with HCoV-OC43 spike peptides, taken before COVID-19 vaccination. Described subset: HCoV-OC43 spike overlapping peptide pool stimulation. Every receptor here comes from a human donor who received a COVID-19 vaccine.

V gene TRBV7-3 combines with J gene TRBJ1-1; D call uncertain. The germline V gene has CDR1 SGHTA and CDR2 FQGTGA. The length of the CDR3 is 13 residues. Trimming took 4 bases from V and 0 from J, leaving 6 bases between them. CDR3 protein: CASSSQMNTEAFF. In DNA form, the CDR3 reads TGTGCCAGCAGCTCACAGATGAACACTGAAGCTTTCTTT.

The chain has TRBV4-2 and TRBJ2-2; TRBD1 aligns across 8 bases. The CDR3 contains 16 residues. The germline CDR1 and CDR2 sequences are LGHNA and YNFKEQ. The trim removed 4 bases at V and 1 base at J, leaving 5 bases unmatched. The CDR3 sequence: CASSLSGTGNTGELFF. DNA for the CDR3: TGTGCCAGCAGCCTGTCCGGGACAGGGAACACCGGGGAGCTGTTTTTT.

The chain uses TRBV28 and TRBJ2-7; 9 bases align to TRBD2. With V trimmed by 2 bases and J by 7 bases, 21 bases remained unmatched. Germline V CDR1 and CDR2: MDHEN, SYDVKM. The CDR3 is 19 residues long. Written as DNA, the CDR3 is TGTGCCAGCAGTTTAGTGGCGCTCATGGCGGGAGGGCCCAAGAGTGAGCAGTACTTC. Its translation: CASSLVALMAGGPKSEQYF.

Here the CDR3 reads CASSDSGLANNEQFF. Here the CDR3 DNA reads TGTGCCAGTAGCGATTCGGGACTAGCGAACAATGAGCAGTTCTTC. J is TRBJ2-1 and V is TRBV19; TRBD2 aligns across 10 bases. CDR1 and CDR2 (germline): LNHDA, SQIVND (reference sequence). The CDR3 runs 15 residues. The J segment lost 5 bases and the V segment lost 6 bases, leaving 7 bases of the junction unmatched. Using reference TRBV19 and TRBJ2-1 for the parts outside the CDR3, the full variable domain is DGGITQSPKYLFRKEGQNVTLSCEQNLNHDAMYWYRQDPGQGLRLIYYSQIVNDFQKGDIAEGYSVSREKKESFPLTVTSAQKNPTAFYLCASSDSGLANNEQFFGPGTRLTVL.

The chain has TRBV7-9 and TRBJ2-1, with 9 bases matching TRBD2. The CDR3 spans 18 residues. After removal of 3 bases from V and 3 bases from J, the junction contained 12 bases not matched to a gene. Germline V gene lookup returns CDR1 SEHNR and CDR2 FQNEAQ (reference sequence). CDR3 DNA: TGTGCCAGCAGCTTTTTACTAGCGGGCCAAGGACACTACAATGAGCAGTTCTTC. This gives the protein CASSFLLAGQGHYNEQFF.

The chain has TRBV30 and TRBJ1-3; tentatively, D is TRBD1 (6 bases). The CDR3 covers 16 residues. V lost 8 bases and J 3 bases, leaving 23 bases between the germline ends. CDR1 is GTSNPN, CDR2 SVGIG, per germline (reference sequence). The CDR3 coding sequence is TGTGCCGGCGGACAGCTAAGCCCCAAACTTGGAAACACCATATATTTT. As protein: CAGGQLSPKLGNTIYF. Together with reference TRBV30 and TRBJ1-3, the CDR3 gives the full variable domain: SQTIHQWPATLVQPVGSPLSLECTVEGTSNPNLYWYRQAAGRGLQLLFYSVGIGQISSEVPQNLSASRPQDRQFILSSKKLLLSDSGFYLCAGGQLSPKLGNTIYFGEGSWLTVV.

This clone was counted between two and nine times. Here the CDR3 DNA reads TGTGCCAGCAGCTTAGTCGCGGCAGGAGCTAACTATGGCTACACCTTC. Translated: CASSLVAAGANYGYTF. The genes are TRBV7-2 and TRBJ1-2; no clear D gene. Germline-derived CDR1 and CDR2 are SGHTA and FQGNSA. The CDR3 extends over 16 amino acids. V lost 1 base, J lost 0 bases, and 12 bases lay in between.

V gene TRBV5-6 combines with J gene TRBJ2-3; TRBD2 might be the D (7 bases). The germline V gene has CDR1 SGHDT and CDR2 YYEEEE. Trimming stripped 3 bases from V and 0 bases from J, with 14 bases between. The CDR3 is 16 amino acids. In nucleotides, the CDR3 is TGTGCCAGCAGCTCCCGCGGGGGCCGGAGCACAGATACGCAGTATTTT. This gives the protein CASSSRGGRSTDTQYF.

The CDR3 is CASSQEPGQGFHSGYEQYF. The CDR3 region has the DNA TGTGCCAGCAGCCAAGAGCCGGGACAGGGATTCCATTCCGGGTACGAGCAGTACTTC. The chain links TRBV14 to TRBJ2-7; 9 bases are a match to TRBD1. Germline V gives CDR1 SGHDN, CDR2 FVKESK. V gave up 0 bases and J gave up 4 bases; unmatched junction bases: 16. CDR3 length equals 19 residues. The complete variable domain, with remaining parts taken from reference TRBV14 and TRBJ2-7, reads EAGVTQFPSHSVIEKGQTVTLRCDPISGHDNLYWYRRVMGKEIKFLLHFVKESKQDESGMPNNRFLAERTGGTYSTLKVQPAELEDSGVYFCASSQEPGQGFHSGYEQYFGPGTRLTVT.

The chain combines TRBV2 with TRBJ2-7, with 11 nucleotides matching TRBD2. Per the germline V gene, CDR1 is SNHLY and CDR2 is FYNNEI. This CDR3 is 15 amino acids long. J lost 2 bases, V lost 6 bases, and 6 bases had no gene match. The CDR3: CASSRTSGLTYEQYF. The DNA for the CDR3 is TGTGCCAGCAGCCGGACTAGCGGGCTAACCTACGAGCAGTACTTC.